The 12 T cell receptor beta chains presented below share a single source sample, sequenced in a study of T-cell reconstitution after alpha-beta-depleted transplantation in children. The TCRbeta library was prepared with unique molecular identifiers. One entry per CDR3 protein results from TCRdb running MiXCR on the PCR reads. The sample lists over 120,000 distinct CDR3 sequences; 8.8% were seen once. The sequences come from PBMCs, mostly from graft donor cells, collected 180 days after TCRalphabeta/CD19-depleted stem cell transplant. The receptor source for this set is a female patient aged 2-9 years who had a stem cell transplant for congenital amegakaryocytic thrombocytopenia, so the T cells may come from the graft donor.

In this sample, this clonotype turned up many times. This chain connects TRBV20-1 to TRBJ1-2; 7 positions match TRBD1. The junction had 3 bases not matched to a gene; V was cut back by 3 bases and J by 2 bases. The CDR3 length is 13 residues. Germline V gene lookup returns CDR1 DFQATT and CDR2 SNEGSKA (reference sequence). The CDR3 region is CSARGQTNYGYTF. The DNA for the CDR3 is TGCAGTGCTAGGGGACAGACAAACTATGGCTACACCTTC.

The chain employs TRBV4-2 and TRBJ2-7, with D unresolved. Germline assignment: CDR1 LGHNA and CDR2 YNFKEQ. The V end was cut by 10 bases, the J end by 0 bases, with 16 bases between. The CDR3 contains 14 residues. The CDR3 DNA is TGTGCCATGAGCCCCGGGCTCGTCTCCTACGAGCAGTACTTC. Protein sequence: CAMSPGLVSYEQYF.

The sample holds many counts of this clonotype. CDR3 nucleotide sequence: TGTGCCAGCAGTCCCCAGGGCAGGGGTGCTTATTCACCCCTCCACTTT. It is translated as CASSPQGRGAYSPLHF. The chain links TRBV12-3 or TRBV12-4 to TRBJ1-6; tentatively, D is TRBD1 (6 bases). V lost 5 bases, J lost 8 bases, and 19 bases lay in between. The length of the CDR3 is 16 residues.

V gene TRBV5-1 combines with J gene TRBJ2-1, with a possible D match to TRBD2 (5 bases). V lost 6 bases and J 3 bases, leaving 10 bases between the germline ends. Germline CDR1 is SGHRS and CDR2 is YFSETQ. The CDR3 extends over 13 amino acids. In DNA form, the CDR3 reads TGCGCCAGCAATCGGGATGACTACAATGAGCAGTTCTTC. It is translated as CASNRDDYNEQFF.

Ten or more counts support this clonotype. The chain has TRBV28 and TRBJ2-1, with 12 nucleotides matching TRBD2. The J segment lost 7 bases and the V segment lost 6 bases, leaving 7 bases of the junction unmatched. The CDR3 spans 15 residues. Germline loops: CDR1 MDHEN, CDR2 SYDVKM. The CDR3 region has the DNA TGTGCCAGCAGACCTGGGACTAGCGGGCGAAATGAGCAGTTCTTC. Translation gives CASRPGTSGRNEQFF.

The rearrangement uses TRBV5-4 and TRBJ2-2; 14 bases are a match to TRBD2. In germline, CDR1 is SGHNT, CDR2 YYREEE (reference sequence). The CDR3 has 17 residues. Trimming removed 3 bases from V and 5 bases from J; junction bases left unmatched: 6. CDR3 sequence: CASSSGTSGRGTGELFF. CDR3 sequence (DNA): TGTGCCAGCAGCTCTGGGACTAGCGGGAGAGGAACCGGGGAGCTGTTTTTT.

This clonotype was counted between two and nine times. V usage is TRBV12-3 or TRBV12-4 and J usage is TRBJ1-2, with 9 nucleotides matching TRBD1. J gave up 1 base and V 6 bases, and 9 bases lay outside the gene matches. The CDR3 is made up of 16 amino acids. The CDR3 is CASRKTGTGINYGYTF. The CDR3 region has the DNA TGTGCCAGCAGGAAAACCGGGACAGGGATTAACTATGGCTACACCTTC.

This clonotype was seen ten or more times. This chain uses TRBV20-1 with TRBJ2-5; TRBD1 might be the D (6 bases). The CDR3 runs 13 residues. V lost 0 bases and J lost 5, with 10 bases in between. Per germline, CDR1 DFQATT and CDR2 SNEGSKA (reference sequence). CDR3 protein: CSARDTGPETQYF. The CDR3 DNA sequence: TGCAGTGCTAGAGATACAGGGCCCGAGACCCAGTACTTC.

This clonotype was seen a handful of times. The chain links TRBV28 to TRBJ2-5; D might be TRBD2 (5 bases). CDR1 and CDR2 (germline): MDHEN, SYDVKM. V was shortened by 6 bases and J by 5 bases, with 19 bases between the two germline ends. The CDR3 length is 15 residues. The CDR3: CASRDSLPGSETQYF. The CDR3 DNA reads TGTGCCAGCAGGGATTCCCTTCCGGGATCTGAGACCCAGTACTTC. The whole variable domain, remainder taken from reference TRBV28 and TRBJ2-5, is DVKVTQSSRYLVKRTGEKVFLECVQDMDHENMFWYRQDPGLGLRLIYFSYDVKMKEKGDIPEGYSVSREKKERFSLILESASTNQTSMYLCASRDSLPGSETQYFGPGTRLLVL.

This clonotype came up many times. The chain combines TRBV7-9 with TRBJ2-7; D is possibly TRBD1 (7 bases). Germline V gene data show CDR1 as SEHNR and CDR2 as FQNEAQ (reference sequence). This CDR3 region has 14 residues. Trimming left V 2 bases short and J 6 bases short, with 14 bases between. CDR3 sequence: CASSLFSGGGEQYF. CDR3 bases: TGTGCCAGCAGCTTATTTTCAGGGGGAGGCGAGCAGTACTTC.

This clonotype has a handful of counts. The genes are TRBV28 and TRBJ1-2; D might be TRBD1 (5 bases). V lost 3 bases to trimming and J lost 3 bases, with 11 bases between them. The CDR3 is 14 amino acids. Germline V lookup: CDR1 MDHEN, CDR2 SYDVKM. CDR3: CASSFLLGDYGYTF. The DNA of the CDR3 is TGTGCCAGCAGTTTTCTTCTAGGGGACTATGGCTACACCTTC.

This clonotype was seen repeatedly, ten times or more. The CDR3, as DNA: TGCGCCAGCAGCTTGGAAGGGGAACACAACTATGGCTACACCTTC. As protein: CASSLEGEHNYGYTF. V and J are TRBV5-1 and TRBJ1-2, with D possibly TRBD1 on 5 matching bases. V lost 0 bases to trimming and J lost 2 bases, with 11 bases between them. The germline V gene encodes CDR1 SGHRS and CDR2 YFSETQ. The CDR3 runs 15 residues.